This T cell receptor (beta chain) was sequenced for a study of cytomegalovirus exposure and HLA in healthy donors. This clone was counted between two and nine times. The CDR3 runs 13 residues. Germline V lookup: CDR1 LNHDA, CDR2 SQIVND (reference sequence). V was trimmed by 6 bases and J by 5 bases, leaving 10 bases between them. The primer mix had 60 Vbeta and 13 Jbeta primers. Generated by immunoSEQ multiplex PCR, the TCRdb table keeps only in-frame clones and is missing some. The sample consists of 150,000 to 200,000 clones, roughly 80% of them appearing once. The sequencing input was PBMCs. The clonotype was recovered from a girl under 18 in good health and CMV-seropositive. This rearrangement joins TRBV19 to TRBJ1-4, with D perhaps matching TRBD1 (6 bases). The CDR3 nucleotides read TGTGCCAGTAGGCAGGGGCCAAATGAAAAACTGTTTTTT. It specifies CASRQGPNEKLFF.